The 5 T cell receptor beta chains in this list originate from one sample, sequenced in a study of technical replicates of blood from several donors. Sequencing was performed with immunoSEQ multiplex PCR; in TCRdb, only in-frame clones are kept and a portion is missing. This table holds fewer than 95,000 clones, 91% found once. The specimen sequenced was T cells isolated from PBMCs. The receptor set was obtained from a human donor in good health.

For the CDR3, the DNA is TGTGCCAGCTCACCTGTGGACTCTCGTTTAAACTCTGGAAACACCATATATTTT. Amino acid sequence: CASSPVDSRLNSGNTIYF. The chain carries TRBV18 and TRBJ1-3; D unresolved. This CDR3 is 18 amino acids long. Deletions cut 3 bases from V and 0 bases from J, with 18 bases between. Germline values: CDR1 KGHSH, CDR2 LQKENI. Full variable domain (outside the CDR3, taken from reference TRBV18 and TRBJ1-3): NAGVMQNPRHLVRRRGQEARLRCSPMKGHSHVYWYRQLPEEGLKFMVYLQKENIIDESGMPKERFSAEFPKEGPSILRIQQVVRGDSAAYFCASSPVDSRLNSGNTIYFGEGSWLTVV.

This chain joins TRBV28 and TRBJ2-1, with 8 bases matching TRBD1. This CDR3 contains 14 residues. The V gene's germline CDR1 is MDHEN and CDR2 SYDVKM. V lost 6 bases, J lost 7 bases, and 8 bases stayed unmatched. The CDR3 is CASRPDRVVNEQFF. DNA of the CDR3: TGTGCCAGCAGACCGGACAGGGTGGTGAATGAGCAGTTCTTC.

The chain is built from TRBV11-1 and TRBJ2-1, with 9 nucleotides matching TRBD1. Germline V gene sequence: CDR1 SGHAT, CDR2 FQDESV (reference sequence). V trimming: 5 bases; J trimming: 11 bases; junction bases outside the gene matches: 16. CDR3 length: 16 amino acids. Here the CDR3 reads CASSAHRGLLASQQFF. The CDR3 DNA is TGTGCCAGCAGCGCTCACAGGGGGCTCTTGGCTAGTCAGCAGTTCTTC.

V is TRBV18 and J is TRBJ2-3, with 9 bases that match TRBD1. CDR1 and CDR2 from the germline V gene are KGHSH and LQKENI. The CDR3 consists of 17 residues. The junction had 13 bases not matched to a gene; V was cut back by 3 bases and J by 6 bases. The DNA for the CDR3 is TGTGCCAGCTCACCGTTTTCGCTGGGGACAGGGACGGATACGCAGTATTTT. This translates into CASSPFSLGTGTDTQYF.

The CDR3 region has the DNA TGTGCCAGCAGTCTACTAGCGGGGGGAAACTACAATGAGCAGTTCTTC. This sequence encodes CASSLLAGGNYNEQFF. The chain links TRBV27 to TRBJ2-1; 12 positions match TRBD2. CDR1 is MNHEY, CDR2 SMNVEV, per germline (reference sequence). This CDR3 spans 16 amino acids. With V trimmed by 5 bases and J by 3 bases, 5 bases remained unmatched.